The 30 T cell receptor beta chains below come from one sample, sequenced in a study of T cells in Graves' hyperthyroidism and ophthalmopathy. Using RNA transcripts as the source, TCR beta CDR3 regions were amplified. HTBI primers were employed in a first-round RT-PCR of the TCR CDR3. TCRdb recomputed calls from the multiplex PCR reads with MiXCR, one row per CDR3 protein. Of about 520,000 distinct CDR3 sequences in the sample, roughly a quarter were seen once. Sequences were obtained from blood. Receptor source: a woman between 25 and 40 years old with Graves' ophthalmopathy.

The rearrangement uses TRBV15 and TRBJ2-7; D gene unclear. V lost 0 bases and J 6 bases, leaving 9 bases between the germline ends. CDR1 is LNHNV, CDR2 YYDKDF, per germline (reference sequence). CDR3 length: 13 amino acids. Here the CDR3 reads CATSRDRALEQYF. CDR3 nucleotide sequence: TGTGCCACCAGCAGAGATAGGGCTCTCGAGCAGTACTTC.

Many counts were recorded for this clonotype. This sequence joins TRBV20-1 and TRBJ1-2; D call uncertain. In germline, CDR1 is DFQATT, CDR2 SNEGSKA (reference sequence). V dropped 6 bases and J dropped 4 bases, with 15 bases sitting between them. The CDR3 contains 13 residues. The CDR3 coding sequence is TGCAGTGCCTCAGCGGGCAGGCTCTATGGCTACACCTTC. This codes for CSASAGRLYGYTF.

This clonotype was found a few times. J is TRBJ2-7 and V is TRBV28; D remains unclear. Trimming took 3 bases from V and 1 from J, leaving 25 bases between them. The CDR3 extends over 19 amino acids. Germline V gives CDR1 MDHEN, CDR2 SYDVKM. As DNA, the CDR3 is TGTGCCAGCAGTTTCGAGGTTAGGGCAGTACCCAGATTATCCTACGAGCAGTACTTC. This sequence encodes CASSFEVRAVPRLSYEQYF.

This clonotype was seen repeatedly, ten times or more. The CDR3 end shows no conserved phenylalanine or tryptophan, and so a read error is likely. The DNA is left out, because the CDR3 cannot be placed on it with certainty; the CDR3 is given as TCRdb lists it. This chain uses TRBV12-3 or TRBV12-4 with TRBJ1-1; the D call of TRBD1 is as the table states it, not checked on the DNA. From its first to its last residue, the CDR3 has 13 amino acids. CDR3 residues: CASTDPGFGHPFL.

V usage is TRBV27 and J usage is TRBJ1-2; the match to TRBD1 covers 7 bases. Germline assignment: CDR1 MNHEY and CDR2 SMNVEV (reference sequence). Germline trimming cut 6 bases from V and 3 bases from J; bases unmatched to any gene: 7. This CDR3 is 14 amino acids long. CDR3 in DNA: TGTGCCAGCAGGAGGGGGCGCATTGACTATGGCTACACCTTC. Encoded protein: CASRRGRIDYGYTF.

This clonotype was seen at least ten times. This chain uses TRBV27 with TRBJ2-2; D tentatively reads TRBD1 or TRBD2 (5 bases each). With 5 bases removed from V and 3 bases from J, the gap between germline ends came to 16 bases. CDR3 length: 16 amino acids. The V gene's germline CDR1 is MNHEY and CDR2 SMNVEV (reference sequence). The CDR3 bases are TGTGCCAGCAGTCCCGAGCCCATGGGGGACACCGGGGAGCTGTTTTTT. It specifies CASSPEPMGDTGELFF.

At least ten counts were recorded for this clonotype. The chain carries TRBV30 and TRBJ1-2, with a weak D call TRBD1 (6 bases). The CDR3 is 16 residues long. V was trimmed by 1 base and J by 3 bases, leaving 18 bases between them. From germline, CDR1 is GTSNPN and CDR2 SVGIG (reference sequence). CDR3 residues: CAWSARPQGRDYGYTF. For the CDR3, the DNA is TGTGCCTGGAGTGCCCGCCCACAGGGCCGGGACTATGGCTACACCTTC.

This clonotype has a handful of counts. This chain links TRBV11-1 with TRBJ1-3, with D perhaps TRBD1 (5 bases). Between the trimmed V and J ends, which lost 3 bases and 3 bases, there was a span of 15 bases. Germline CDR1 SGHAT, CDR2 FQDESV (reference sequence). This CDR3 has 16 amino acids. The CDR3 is CASSFGPGGGGNTIYF. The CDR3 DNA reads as TGTGCCAGCAGCTTTGGCCCGGGGGGAGGTGGAAACACCATATATTTT.

The DNA for the CDR3 is TGTGCCTGGAGTGCTAGGCTGAACACCGGGGAGCTGTTTTTT. Its protein product is CAWSARLNTGELFF. V and J are TRBV30 and TRBJ2-2; D unclear. V lost 1 base and J 1 base, leaving 7 bases between the germline ends. The CDR3 is 14 amino acids. CDR1 and CDR2 from the germline V gene are GTSNPN and SVGIG (reference sequence).

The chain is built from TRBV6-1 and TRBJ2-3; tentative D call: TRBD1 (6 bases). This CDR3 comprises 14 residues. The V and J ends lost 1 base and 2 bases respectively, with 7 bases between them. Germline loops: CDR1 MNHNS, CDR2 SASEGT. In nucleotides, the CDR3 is TGTGCCAGCAGTGAAGGGGGGCTCACAGATACGCAGTATTTT. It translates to CASSEGGLTDTQYF.

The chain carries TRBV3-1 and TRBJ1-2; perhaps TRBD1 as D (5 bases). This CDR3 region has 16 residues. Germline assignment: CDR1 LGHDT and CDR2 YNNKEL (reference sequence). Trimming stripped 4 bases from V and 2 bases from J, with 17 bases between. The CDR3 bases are TGTGCCAGCAGCCCTTTGGGTGGGGCTTCGAACTATGGCTACACCTTC. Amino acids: CASSPLGGASNYGYTF.

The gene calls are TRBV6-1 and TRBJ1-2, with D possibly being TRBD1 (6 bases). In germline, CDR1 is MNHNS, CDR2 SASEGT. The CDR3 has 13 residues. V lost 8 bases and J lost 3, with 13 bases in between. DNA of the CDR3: TGTGCCAGCCTTGAGGGGGGCGACTATGGCTACACCTTC. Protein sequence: CASLEGGDYGYTF.

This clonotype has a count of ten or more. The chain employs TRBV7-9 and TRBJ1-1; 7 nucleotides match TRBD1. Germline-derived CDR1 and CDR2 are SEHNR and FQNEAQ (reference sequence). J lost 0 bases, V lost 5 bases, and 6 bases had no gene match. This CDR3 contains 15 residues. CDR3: CASSATGVVNTEAFF. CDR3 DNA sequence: TGTGCCAGCAGCGCTACAGGGGTGGTGAACACTGAAGCTTTCTTT.

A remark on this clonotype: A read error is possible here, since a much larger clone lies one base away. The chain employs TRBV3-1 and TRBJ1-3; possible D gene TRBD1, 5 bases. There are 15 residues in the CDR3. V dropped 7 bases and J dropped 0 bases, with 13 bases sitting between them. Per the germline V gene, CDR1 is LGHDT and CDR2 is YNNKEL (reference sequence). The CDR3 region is CASIPRTGSGNTIYF. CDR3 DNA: TGTGCCAGCATCCCCAGAACAGGCTCTGGAAACACCATATATTTT.

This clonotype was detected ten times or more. This chain's CDR3 is CASNRVTGELFF. In DNA, the CDR3 is TGTGCCAGCAATAGGGTGACCGGGGAGCTGTTTTTT. The genes are TRBV12-3 or TRBV12-4 and TRBJ2-2; the D is unclear. With 7 bases removed from V and 5 bases from J, the gap between germline ends came to 8 bases. This CDR3 region has 12 residues.

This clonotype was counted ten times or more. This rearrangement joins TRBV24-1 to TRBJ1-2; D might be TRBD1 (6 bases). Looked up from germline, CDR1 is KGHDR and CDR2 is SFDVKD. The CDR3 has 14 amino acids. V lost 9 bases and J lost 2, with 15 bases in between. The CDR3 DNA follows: TGTGCCACCGCCGCCACCGACAGGAACTATGGCTACACCTTC. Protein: CATAATDRNYGYTF.

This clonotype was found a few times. DNA of the CDR3: TGTGCCAGCCCGATTGACAGGGTCGGAGAGACCCAGTACTTC. It is translated as CASPIDRVGETQYF. The rearrangement uses TRBV2 and TRBJ2-5, with 7 bases aligning to TRBD1. V shed 8 bases, J shed 4 bases, and the junction held 10 bases outside the gene matches. CDR1 is SNHLY and CDR2 is FYNNEI in the germline V gene. The CDR3 totals 14 residues.

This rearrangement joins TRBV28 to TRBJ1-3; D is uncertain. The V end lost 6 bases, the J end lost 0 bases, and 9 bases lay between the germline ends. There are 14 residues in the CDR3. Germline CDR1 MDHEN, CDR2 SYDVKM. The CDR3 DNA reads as TGTGCCAGCAGGGACTTTAGCTCTGGAAACACCATATATTTT. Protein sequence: CASRDFSSGNTIYF.

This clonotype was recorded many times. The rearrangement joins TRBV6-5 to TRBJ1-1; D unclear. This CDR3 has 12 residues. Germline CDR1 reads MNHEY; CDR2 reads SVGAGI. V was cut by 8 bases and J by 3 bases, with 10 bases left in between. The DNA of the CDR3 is TGTGCCAGCGGTAGGGTGGACACTGAAGCTTTCTTT. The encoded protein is CASGRVDTEAFF.

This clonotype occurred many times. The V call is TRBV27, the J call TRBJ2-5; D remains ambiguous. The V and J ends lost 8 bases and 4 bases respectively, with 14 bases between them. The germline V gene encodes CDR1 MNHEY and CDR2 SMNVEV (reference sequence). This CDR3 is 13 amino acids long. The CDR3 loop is CASGFSTPETQYF. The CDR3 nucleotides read TGTGCCAGCGGCTTTTCGACCCCAGAGACCCAGTACTTC.

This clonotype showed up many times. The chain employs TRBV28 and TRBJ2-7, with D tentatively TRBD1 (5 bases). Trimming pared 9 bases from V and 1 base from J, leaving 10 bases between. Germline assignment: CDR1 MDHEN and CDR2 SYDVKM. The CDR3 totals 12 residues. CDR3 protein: CARYDSSYEQYF. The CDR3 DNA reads TGTGCCAGATATGACAGTTCCTACGAGCAGTACTTC.

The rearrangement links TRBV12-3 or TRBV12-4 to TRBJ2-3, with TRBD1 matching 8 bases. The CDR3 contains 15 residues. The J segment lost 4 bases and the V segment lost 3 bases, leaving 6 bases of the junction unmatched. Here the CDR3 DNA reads TGTGCCAGCAGTTTCGGACAGGGAGGCTCAGATACGCAGTATTTT. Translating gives CASSFGQGGSDTQYF.

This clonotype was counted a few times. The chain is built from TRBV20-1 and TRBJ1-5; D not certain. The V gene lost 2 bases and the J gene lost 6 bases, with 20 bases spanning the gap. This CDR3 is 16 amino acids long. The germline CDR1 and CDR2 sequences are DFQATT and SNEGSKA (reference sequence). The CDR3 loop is CSARSPTGFKGQPQHF. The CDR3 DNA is TGCAGTGCTAGATCCCCAACCGGGTTTAAGGGTCAGCCCCAGCATTTT.

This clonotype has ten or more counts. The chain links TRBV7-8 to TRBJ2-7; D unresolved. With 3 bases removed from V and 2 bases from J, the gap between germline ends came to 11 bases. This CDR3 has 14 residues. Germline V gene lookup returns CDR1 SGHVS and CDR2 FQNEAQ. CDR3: CASSLYTGAYEQYF. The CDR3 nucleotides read TGTGCCAGCAGCTTGTACACCGGCGCCTACGAGCAGTACTTC.

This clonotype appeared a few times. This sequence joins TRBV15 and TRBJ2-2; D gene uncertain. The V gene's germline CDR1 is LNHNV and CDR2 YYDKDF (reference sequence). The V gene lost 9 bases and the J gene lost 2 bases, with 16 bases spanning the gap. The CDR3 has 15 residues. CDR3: CATKPENLNTGELFF. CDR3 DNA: TGTGCCACAAAGCCGGAGAATCTAAACACCGGGGAGCTGTTTTTT.

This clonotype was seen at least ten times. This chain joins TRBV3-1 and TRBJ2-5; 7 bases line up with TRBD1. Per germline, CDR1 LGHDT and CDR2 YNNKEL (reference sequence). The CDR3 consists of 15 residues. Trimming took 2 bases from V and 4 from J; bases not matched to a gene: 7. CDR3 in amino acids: CASSQPTGVGETQYF. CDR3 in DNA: TGTGCCAGCAGCCAACCAACAGGGGTGGGAGAGACCCAGTACTTC.

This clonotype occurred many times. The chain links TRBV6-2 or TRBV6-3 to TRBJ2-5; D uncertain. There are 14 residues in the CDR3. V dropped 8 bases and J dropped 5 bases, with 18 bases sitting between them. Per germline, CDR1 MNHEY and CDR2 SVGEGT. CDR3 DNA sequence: TGTGCCAGCGCCCCGGTTCGGGCGGATGAGACCCAGTACTTC. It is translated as CASAPVRADETQYF.

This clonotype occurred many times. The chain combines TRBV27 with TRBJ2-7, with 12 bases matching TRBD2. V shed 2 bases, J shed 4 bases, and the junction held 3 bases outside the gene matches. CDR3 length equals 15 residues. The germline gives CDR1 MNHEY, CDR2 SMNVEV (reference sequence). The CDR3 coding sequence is TGTGCCAGCAGTTTAGGACTAGCGGGGTGGTACGAGCAGTACTTC. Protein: CASSLGLAGWYEQYF.

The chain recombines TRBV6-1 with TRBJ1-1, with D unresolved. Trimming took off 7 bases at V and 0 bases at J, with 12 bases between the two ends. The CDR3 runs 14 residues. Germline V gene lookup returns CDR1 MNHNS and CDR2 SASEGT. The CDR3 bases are TGTGCCAGCACCGTACCCGGGGTGAACACTGAAGCTTTCTTT. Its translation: CASTVPGVNTEAFF.

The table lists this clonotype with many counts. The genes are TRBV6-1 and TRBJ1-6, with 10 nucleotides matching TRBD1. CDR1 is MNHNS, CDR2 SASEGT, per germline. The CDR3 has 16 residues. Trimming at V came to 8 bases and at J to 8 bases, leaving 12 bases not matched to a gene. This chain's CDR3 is CASGPPGQGSYSPLHF. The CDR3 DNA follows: TGTGCCAGCGGACCACCGGGACAGGGGTCGTATTCACCCCTCCACTTT.